This T cell receptor (beta chain) was found in a study of Graves' ophthalmopathy and Graves' hyperthyroidism. Study summary: No progression to ophthalmopathy over 18 months defined stable hyperthyroidism.

This clonotype showed up many times. The length of the CDR3 is 14 residues. V dropped 5 bases and J dropped 2 bases, with 15 bases sitting between them. Germline CDR1 reads DFQATT; CDR2 reads SNEGSKA (reference sequence). Investigators amplified TCR beta CDR3 regions from RNA transcripts. HTBI primers primed a first-round RT-PCR, and a second-round multiplex PCR followed. TCRdb reprocessed the multiplex PCR reads with MiXCR, giving one entry per CDR3 protein. This sample carries about 590,000 distinct CDR3 sequences, just under 40% of them seen once, and the ten largest clones take about 4%. The sequencing input was peripheral blood or thyroid tissue (not recorded which). The chain has TRBV20-1 and TRBJ1-2; no firm D call. This clonotype was sampled from an adult man with Graves' hyperthyroidism. CDR3 in amino acids: CSAPILSRNYGYTF. CDR3 coding DNA: TGCAGTGCTCCAATCCTCAGTAGGAACTATGGCTACACCTTC.